The 32 T cell receptor beta chains presented below share a single source sample, sequenced in a study of shared T cell receptors in the human thymus. TCRdb's copy holds only in-frame clones and misses some; the assay was immunoSEQ multiplex PCR. The sample has under 700,000 clones; 75% to 80% are singletons. The sample was also reused in another study, on human thymus T cells.

Sample: thymocytes. These receptor sequences come from a boy younger than two with a congenital heart defect.

This clone was counted a single time. The genes are TRBV10-3 and TRBJ1-1; the match to TRBD1 covers 7 bases. V was clipped by 2 bases and J by 1 base; unmatched bases: 7. CDR1 is ENHRY and CDR2 is SYGVKD in the germline V gene. The length of the CDR3 is 16 residues. CDR3 sequence (DNA): TGTGCCATCAGTGAGCACCGGGACAGCGCGAACACTGAAGCTTTCTTT. As protein: CAISEHRDSANTEAFF.

The chain carries TRBV6-5 and TRBJ2-5; 7 bases are a match to TRBD1. This CDR3 is built from 15 residues. CDR1 is MNHEY and CDR2 is SVGAGI in the germline V gene. Germline trimming cut 5 bases from V and 5 bases from J; bases unmatched to any gene: 11. This CDR3 is CASSPRQARGETQYF. CDR3 bases: TGTGCCAGCAGTCCCCGACAGGCCAGGGGGGAGACCCAGTACTTC.

The chain carries TRBV10-3 and TRBJ2-7, with 8 bases lining up with TRBD1. The CDR3 covers 13 residues. Trimming cost V 7 bases and J 1 base; bases outside gene matches: 3. Germline V gives CDR1 ENHRY, CDR2 SYGVKD. The CDR3 sequence is CAINDRGSYEQYF. CDR3 in DNA: TGTGCCATCAACGACAGGGGTTCCTACGAGCAGTACTTC.

This sequence joins TRBV6-6 and TRBJ2-7; a possible D gene is TRBD1 (6 bases). Germline CDR1 is MNHNY and CDR2 is SVGAGI (reference sequence). The CDR3 extends over 15 amino acids. Trimming left V 5 bases short and J 2 bases short, with 16 bases between. CDR3 amino acids: CASSHRGQGTYEQYF. In DNA, the CDR3 is TGTGCCAGCAGTCACCGCGGGCAGGGGACCTACGAGCAGTACTTC.

The genes are TRBV5-1 and TRBJ2-1; 7 bases align to TRBD2. The CDR3 is 15 residues long. Trimming removed 4 bases from V and 4 bases from J; junction bases left unmatched: 8. The V gene's germline CDR1 is SGHRS and CDR2 YFSETQ. The CDR3 DNA sequence: TGCGCCAGCAGCATGGGGGGGAGGAAATACAATGAGCAGTTCTTC. This gives the protein CASSMGGRKYNEQFF.

This chain links TRBV25-1 with TRBJ2-3, with 7 positions matching TRBD2. The V segment lost 1 base and the J segment 3 bases; nucleotides outside the gene matches: 10. The CDR3 totals 17 residues. The germline CDR1 and CDR2 sequences are MGHDK and SYGVNS. The CDR3 reads CASSESLGGSATDTQYF. CDR3 nucleotide sequence: TGTGCCAGCAGTGAATCTCTGGGGGGGAGCGCGACAGATACGCAGTATTTT. The full variable domain, with the rest looked up from reference TRBV25-1 and TRBJ2-3, is EADIYQTPRYLVIGTGKKITLECSQTMGHDKMYWYQQDPGMELHLIHYSYGVNSTEKGDLSSESTVSRIRTEHFPLTLESARPSHTSQYLCASSESLGGSATDTQYFGPGTRLTVL.

A single count supports this clone. This chain joins TRBV4-2 and TRBJ2-7; TRBD1 agrees at 9 bases. Trimming took 4 bases from V and 2 from J; bases not matched to a gene: 12. The length of the CDR3 is 17 residues. Germline CDR1 and CDR2: LGHNA and YNFKEQ. DNA for the CDR3: TGTGCCAGCAGCCGCAGGCCGGGGACAGGGTCCCCCTACGAGCAGTACTTC. It specifies CASSRRPGTGSPYEQYF.

The CDR3 here is CASSLTSGKGETQYF. CDR3 coding DNA: TGTGCCAGCAGTTTAACTAGCGGGAAGGGAGAGACCCAGTACTTC. The V gene is TRBV28, the J gene TRBJ2-5; 10 bases map to TRBD2. Germline lookup yields CDR1 MDHEN and CDR2 SYDVKM. The CDR3 has 15 amino acids. V dropped 2 bases and J dropped 4; count of bases not matched to a gene: 4.

V is TRBV9 and J is TRBJ2-7; a weak D match, TRBD2 (6 bases). V lost 2 bases to trimming and J lost 4 bases, with 13 bases between them. The length of the CDR3 is 14 residues. Germline assignment: CDR1 SGDLS and CDR2 YYNGEE. CDR3 sequence: CASSVPSAGYEQYF. The CDR3 nucleotides are TGTGCCAGCAGCGTTCCTAGCGCAGGATACGAGCAGTACTTC.

The gene calls are TRBV13 and TRBJ2-7; 9 bases align to TRBD2. The CDR3 is 15 residues long. J lost 2 bases, V lost 3 bases, and 5 bases had no gene match. Germline CDR1 and CDR2: PRHDT and FYEKMQ (reference sequence). The CDR3 region has the DNA TGTGCCAGCAGCTTGGAGCGGGAGGATCCCTACGAGCAGTACTTC. Encoded protein: CASSLEREDPYEQYF.

This chain connects TRBV5-1 to TRBJ2-7; D gene ambiguous. CDR3 length equals 15 residues. V was shortened by 2 bases and J by 2 bases, with 14 bases between the two germline ends. Germline CDR1 reads SGHRS; CDR2 reads YFSETQ. This CDR3 reads CASSFGAMSAYEQYF. For the CDR3, the DNA is TGCGCCAGCAGCTTTGGTGCTATGTCCGCCTACGAGCAGTACTTC.

This chain uses TRBV5-4 with TRBJ1-2, with 7 bases that match TRBD1. After removal of 0 bases from V and 8 bases from J, the junction contained 13 bases not matched to a gene. The CDR3 is made up of 16 amino acids. The V gene's germline CDR1 is SGHNT and CDR2 YYREEE (reference sequence). CDR3: CASSLAFSRGSGGYTF. DNA for the CDR3: TGTGCCAGCAGCTTGGCCTTTTCCAGGGGGTCAGGGGGCTACACCTTC.

The V call is TRBV7-6, the J call TRBJ2-1; 8 positions match TRBD1. Unmatched junction bases numbered 11, after V lost 6 bases and J lost 7 bases. Germline V gives CDR1 SGHVS, CDR2 FNYEAQ. The CDR3 runs 15 residues. The CDR3 loop is CASSQRQGTGNEQFF. The CDR3 nucleotides are TGTGCCAGCAGTCAACGACAGGGGACTGGGAATGAGCAGTTCTTC.

The V gene is TRBV4-2, the J gene TRBJ1-2; D is possibly TRBD1 (6 bases). Trimming left V 0 bases short and J 4 bases short, with 12 bases between. The V gene's germline CDR1 is LGHNA and CDR2 YNFKEQ. This CDR3 spans 15 amino acids. CDR3 in DNA: TGTGCCAGCAGCCAAGAATCATTACAGGGCTATGGCTACACCTTC. Its translation is CASSQESLQGYGYTF.

The chain has TRBV28 and TRBJ1-2; tentatively, D is TRBD1 (6 bases). CDR1 is MDHEN and CDR2 is SYDVKM in the germline V gene. V was trimmed by 0 bases and J by 5 bases, leaving 16 bases between them. CDR3 length: 16 amino acids. The CDR3 loop reads CASSLWGAGGVYGYTF. The CDR3 coding sequence is TGTGCCAGCAGTTTATGGGGGGCGGGGGGCGTATATGGCTACACCTTC.

Concerning this clone: The sample has other DNA sequences that encode this CDR3 too. The chain joins TRBV19 to TRBJ1-5; 7 bases line up with TRBD1. CDR3 length equals 12 residues. The trim removed 9 bases at V and 7 bases at J, leaving 6 bases unmatched. In germline, CDR1 is LNHDA, CDR2 SQIVND (reference sequence). The CDR3 loop is CASRQGGQPQHF. The CDR3 nucleotides read TGTGCCAGCCGACAGGGTGGGCAGCCCCAGCATTTT.

This clone was recorded a few times. The genes are TRBV11-3 and TRBJ2-5; weak D call: TRBD2 (7 bases). Trimming stripped 1 base from V and 4 bases from J, with 22 bases between. In germline, CDR1 is SGHNT, CDR2 YENEEA. The CDR3 length is 18 residues. The CDR3 coding sequence is TGTGCCAGCAGCTTAGGCGCGCCCCAGGGGAGGGCCTCAGAGACCCAGTACTTC. This gives the protein CASSLGAPQGRASETQYF.

V gene TRBV5-6 combines with J gene TRBJ2-7; possibly TRBD1 for D (6 bases). The germline CDR1 and CDR2 sequences are SGHDT and YYEEEE. The CDR3 sequence is 13 residues long. V lost 2 bases and J lost 2, with 8 bases in between. CDR3: CASSFGQPYEQYF. The CDR3 coding sequence is TGTGCCAGCAGCTTCGGACAGCCCTACGAGCAGTACTTC.

Comments on this clone: Relative to the germline gene, one junction end is altered; a read error may explain this. The J gene is TRBJ2-3, the V gene TRBV7-7; D possibly corresponds to TRBD2 (7 bases). Germline V gene lookup returns CDR1 SSHAT and CDR2 FNYEAQ (reference sequence). This CDR3 spans 15 amino acids. CDR3 region: CASSLRGADTDTQYF. In nucleotides, the CDR3 is TGTGCTAGCAGCTTACGGGGGGCCGACACAGATACGCAGTATTTT.

The chain links TRBV7-6 to TRBJ2-2, with 9 bases that match TRBD1. With V trimmed by 7 bases and J by 0 bases, 6 bases remained unmatched. This CDR3 spans 16 amino acids. CDR1 and CDR2 (germline): SGHVS, FNYEAQ. The CDR3 here is CASTRGQGPNTGELFF. Written as DNA, the CDR3 is TGTGCCAGCACCCGAGGACAGGGGCCGAACACCGGGGAGCTGTTTTTT.

In this sample, this clone turned up a few times. Here the CDR3 DNA reads TGTGCCAGCAGCAAACCACCCGGGACAGTCTATGGCTACACCTTC. Protein product: CASSKPPGTVYGYTF. The chain is built from TRBV9 and TRBJ1-2; TRBD1 agrees at 7 bases. With V trimmed by 4 bases and J by 4 bases, 10 bases remained unmatched. Germline V gene sequence: CDR1 SGDLS, CDR2 YYNGEE. The CDR3 sequence is 15 residues long.

The chain is built from TRBV27 and TRBJ1-1; 8 bases match TRBD1. The CDR3 length is 14 residues. CDR1 is MNHEY and CDR2 is SMNVEV in the germline V gene (reference sequence). V lost 6 bases to trimming and J lost 5 bases; unmatched junction nucleotides: 8. The CDR3 sequence is CASRKRTGGTEAFF. The CDR3 bases are TGTGCCAGCAGAAAACGAACAGGGGGAACTGAAGCTTTCTTT.

This chain links TRBV5-6 with TRBJ2-3; D may be TRBD2 (6 bases). The CDR3 loop spans 14 amino acids. CDR1 and CDR2 from the germline V gene are SGHDT and YYEEEE. Trimming stripped 4 bases from V and 5 bases from J, with 14 bases between. DNA for the CDR3: TGTGCCAGCAGCGGGTGGGAGGTTGGAGATACGCAGTATTTT. Amino acids: CASSGWEVGDTQYF.

The CDR3 DNA follows: TGTGCCAGCAGTGATGGAAGCGGGAGGGGGAGGTCCTACAATGAGCAGTTCTTC. Translated, it gives CASSDGSGRGRSYNEQFF. The chain couples TRBV6-4 to TRBJ2-1; 10 positions match TRBD2. Per the germline V gene, CDR1 is MRHNA and CDR2 is SNTAGT. There are 18 residues in the CDR3. The trim removed 3 bases at V and 1 base at J, leaving 9 bases unmatched.

J is TRBJ1-1 and V is TRBV5-6; TRBD1 might be the D (6 bases). The CDR3 is 14 amino acids. The germline V and J ends were trimmed by 2 bases and 4 bases, with 12 bases remaining between them. Germline CDR1 and CDR2: SGHDT and YYEEEE. CDR3 DNA sequence: TGTGCCAGCAGCTTTAGCGGGGGGGCCACTGAAGCTTTCTTT. This codes for CASSFSGGATEAFF.

This chain connects TRBV11-3 to TRBJ1-3; no definite D call. Germline V gene sequence: CDR1 SGHNT, CDR2 YENEEA. This CDR3 has 16 amino acids. V lost 5 bases to trimming and J lost 6 bases, with 20 bases between them. The DNA for the CDR3 is TGTGCCAGCAGCCTAGCGGACTCGTCCATACCAAACACCATATATTTT. It translates to CASSLADSSIPNTIYF. Full variable domain (remainder filled in from reference TRBV11-3 and TRBJ1-3): EAGVVQSPRYKIIEKKQPVAFWCNPISGHNTLYWYLQNLGQGPELLIRYENEEAVDDSQLPKDRFSAERLKGVDSTLKIQPAELGDSAVYLCASSLADSSIPNTIYFGEGSWLTVV.

V is TRBV29-1 and J is TRBJ1-1, with TRBD1 matching 9 bases. Germline V gene lookup returns CDR1 SQVTM and CDR2 ANQGSEA. The J segment lost 5 bases and the V segment lost 3 bases, leaving 7 bases of the junction unmatched. CDR3 length equals 14 residues. The CDR3 nucleotides read TGCAGCGTTGAGGTTTTACAGGGGGCGACTGAAGCTTTCTTT. As protein: CSVEVLQGATEAFF.

This clone was observed a few times. One end of the junction varies from germline; a read error may be responsible. V gene TRBV7-7 combines with J gene TRBJ2-1; D might be TRBD2 (6 bases). The germline V gene has CDR1 SSHAT and CDR2 FNYEAQ (reference sequence). The length of the CDR3 is 17 residues. The CDR3 DNA reads as TGTGCTAGCAGCTTAGCCCCGGGACTCAGTCCGTACAATGAGCAGTTCTTC. Translating gives CASSLAPGLSPYNEQFF.

The chain employs TRBV19 and TRBJ1-5; the D is unclear. In germline, CDR1 is LNHDA, CDR2 SQIVND (reference sequence). This CDR3 is built from 15 residues. V dropped 5 bases and J dropped 4 bases, with 15 bases sitting between them. CDR3: CASSPRPAGNQPQHF. As DNA, the CDR3 is TGTGCCAGTAGTCCGCGCCCGGCGGGGAATCAGCCCCAGCATTTT. Using reference TRBV19 and TRBJ1-5 for the parts outside the CDR3, the full variable domain is DGGITQSPKYLFRKEGQNVTLSCEQNLNHDAMYWYRQDPGQGLRLIYYSQIVNDFQKGDIAEGYSVSREKKESFPLTVTSAQKNPTAFYLCASSPRPAGNQPQHFGDGTRLSIL.

This clone has only a few counts. This rearrangement joins TRBV28 to TRBJ2-3; 9 bases are shared with TRBD2. This CDR3 comprises 17 residues. The germline CDR1 and CDR2 sequences are MDHEN and SYDVKM. Trimming cost V 7 bases and J 4 bases; bases outside gene matches: 15. The chain's CDR3 is CASTKAHAREGPDTQYF. CDR3 nucleotide sequence: TGTGCCAGCACCAAGGCCCACGCGCGGGAGGGCCCAGATACGCAGTATTTT.

The rearrangement joins TRBV7-8 to TRBJ2-7, with TRBD2 as a possible D gene (5 bases). Trimming removed 2 bases from V and 3 bases from J, with 14 bases in between. Germline CDR1 is SGHVS and CDR2 is FQNEAQ. This CDR3 region has 15 residues. The CDR3 sequence is CASSLQRLADYEQYF. CDR3 DNA sequence: TGTGCCAGCAGCTTACAACGGCTAGCCGACTACGAGCAGTACTTC.

V is TRBV4-3 and J is TRBJ2-6; 8 bases map to TRBD2. Germline CDR1 LGHNA, CDR2 YSLEER. V gave up 2 bases and J gave up 0 bases; unmatched junction bases: 6. The CDR3 contains 18 residues. CDR3 bases: TGCGCCAGCAGCCAACGACTAGCGAGCAACTCTGGGGCCAACGTCCTGACTTTC. Amino acid sequence: CASSQRLASNSGANVLTF.